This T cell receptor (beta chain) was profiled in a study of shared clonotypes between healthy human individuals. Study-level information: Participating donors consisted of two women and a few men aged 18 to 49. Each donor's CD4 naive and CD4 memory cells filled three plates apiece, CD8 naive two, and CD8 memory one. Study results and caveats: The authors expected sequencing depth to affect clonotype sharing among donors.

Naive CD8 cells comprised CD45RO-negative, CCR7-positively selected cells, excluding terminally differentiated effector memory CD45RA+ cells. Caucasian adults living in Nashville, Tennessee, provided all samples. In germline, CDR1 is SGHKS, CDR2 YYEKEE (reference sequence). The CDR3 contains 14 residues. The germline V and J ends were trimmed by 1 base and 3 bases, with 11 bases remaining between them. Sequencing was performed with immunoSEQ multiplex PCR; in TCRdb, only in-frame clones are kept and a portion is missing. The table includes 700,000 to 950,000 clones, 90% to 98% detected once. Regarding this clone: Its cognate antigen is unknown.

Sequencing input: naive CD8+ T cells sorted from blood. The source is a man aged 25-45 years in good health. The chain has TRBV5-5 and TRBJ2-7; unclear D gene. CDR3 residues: CASSLIPRNYEQYF. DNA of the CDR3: TGTGCCAGCAGCTTGATTCCACGGAACTACGAGCAGTACTTC.